Shown below are 24 T cell receptor beta chains from a single sample sequenced in a study of beta chain features in type 1 diabetes (dated by TCRdb to the late 2010s). Receptor libraries were prepared by the immunoSEQ multiplex PCR assay. All of the isolated RNA was reverse transcribed with the High Capacity cDNA Reverse Transcription Kit, so expressed TCRB transcripts were sequenced. TCRdb re-hosts the immuneACCESS table, in-frame sequences only. Its copies lack some clones; in the studies checked, an unresolved V gene accounts for under half of them, and the cause for the rest is not known. The sample contains 200,000 to 250,000 clones, more than 11% of them found a single time. About 0.018% of the sample is in the top ten clones. Their antigen targets remain unknown. Results and caveats for the whole study, not just this receptor: Type 1 diabetes patients showed a moderate but significant shortening of TCRB CDR3 length in all four CD4+ subsets.

Sequencing was carried out using naive CD4+ T cells from blood. The cell subset or site label here, explained by the study, means: true naive CD4+ T cells. Source of these receptors: a man younger than 40 with type 1 diabetes.

This clone was detected only a few times. V gene TRBV29-1 combines with J gene TRBJ1-1; unclear D gene. The CDR3 runs to 10 residues. Germline-derived CDR1 and CDR2 are SQVTM and ANQGSEA. V was shortened by 2 bases and J by 11 bases, with 9 bases between the two germline ends. CDR3 DNA sequence: TGCAGCGTTGAACAGGCAGTTGCTTTCTTT. This sequence encodes CSVEQAVAFF. The full variable domain, its missing parts supplied by reference TRBV29-1 and TRBJ1-1, is SAVISQKPSRDICQRGTSLTIQCQVDSQVTMMFWYRQQPGQSLTLIATANQGSEATYESGFVIDKFPISRPNLTFSTLTVSNMSPEDSSIYLCSVEQAVAFFGQGTRLTVV.

The chain employs TRBV6-5 and TRBJ2-7, with TRBD1 identical over 11 bases. This CDR3 region has 14 residues. Germline V gene lookup returns CDR1 MNHEY and CDR2 SVGAGI. V was pared by 6 bases and J by 3 bases, with 4 bases of the junction left unmatched. The CDR3 DNA reads as TGTGCCAGCAGGATGGGACAGGGGGACTACGAGCAGTACTTC. Translating it yields CASRMGQGDYEQYF.

The gene calls are TRBV27 and TRBJ2-1; no definite D call. The CDR3 sequence is 14 residues long. Germline-derived CDR1 and CDR2 are MNHEY and SMNVEV (reference sequence). The V gene lost 2 bases and the J gene lost 1 base, with 6 bases spanning the gap. The CDR3 DNA sequence: TGTGCCAGCAGTTTAGAAACATCCTACAATGAGCAGTTCTTC. This encodes CASSLETSYNEQFF.

The chain employs TRBV2 and TRBJ2-6; 9 bases fit TRBD1. With 6 bases clipped from V and 4 bases from J, the junction kept 4 bases outside the gene matches. The CDR3 is 15 residues long. The germline V gene encodes CDR1 SNHLY and CDR2 FYNNEI. CDR3 protein: CASRDRGTGANVLTF. CDR3 DNA: TGTGCCAGCAGGGACAGGGGTACCGGGGCCAACGTCCTGACTTTC.

This chain joins TRBV2 and TRBJ1-1; perhaps TRBD1 as D (6 bases). V lost 6 bases and J 0 bases, leaving 11 bases between the germline ends. Germline V gene sequence: CDR1 SNHLY, CDR2 FYNNEI. The CDR3 length is 14 residues. As DNA, the CDR3 is TGTGCCAGCAGCCACAGGGAAATGAACACTGAAGCTTTCTTT. It is translated as CASSHREMNTEAFF.

This clone came up a few times. The rearrangement joins TRBV9 to TRBJ1-3; D is uncertain. V was trimmed by 3 bases and J by 4 bases, leaving 20 bases between them. Germline V lookup: CDR1 SGDLS, CDR2 YYNGEE. The CDR3 consists of 17 residues. The CDR3 reads CASSAPPGTPLGNTIYF. CDR3 nucleotide sequence: TGTGCCAGCAGCGCCCCCCCAGGAACCCCCTTGGGAAACACCATATATTTT. Based on the CDR3 plus reference TRBV9 and TRBJ1-3, the full variable domain is DSGVTQTPKHLITATGQRVTLRCSPRSGDLSVYWYQQSLDQGLQFLIQYYNGEERAKGNILERFSAQQFPDLHSELNLSSLELGDSALYFCASSAPPGTPLGNTIYFGEGSWLTVV.

This clone was seen more than once but under ten times. This chain uses TRBV19 with TRBJ2-3, with 8 bases fitting TRBD2. The CDR3 has 15 residues. Germline V gene data show CDR1 as LNHDA and CDR2 as SQIVND (reference sequence). V lost 1 base, J lost 4 bases, and 4 bases stayed unmatched. The CDR3 protein is CASSIGTSLPDTQYF. CDR3 nucleotides: TGTGCCAGTAGTATAGGGACTAGCCTTCCAGATACGCAGTATTTT.

The genes are TRBV25-1 and TRBJ2-1, with 7 bases aligning to TRBD2. CDR1 is MGHDK and CDR2 is SYGVNS in the germline V gene. The CDR3 length is 13 residues. Trimming cost V 6 bases and J 7 bases; bases outside gene matches: 6. CDR3 in amino acids: CASSPGGWNEQFF. The CDR3 DNA sequence: TGTGCCAGCAGCCCCGGGGGGTGGAATGAGCAGTTCTTC.

This clone came up a few times. The V call is TRBV9, the J call TRBJ2-1; D may be TRBD1 (7 bases). Trimming stripped 1 base from V and 9 bases from J, with 14 bases between. Germline V gene sequence: CDR1 SGDLS, CDR2 YYNGEE. This CDR3 is built from 14 residues. The CDR3: CASSVQGGSGEQFF. CDR3 DNA: TGTGCCAGCAGCGTACAGGGGGGCTCTGGTGAGCAGTTCTTC.

A few counts support this clone. This sequence joins TRBV30 and TRBJ1-2; TRBD1 agrees at 9 bases. Trimming removed 3 bases from V and 7 bases from J; junction bases left unmatched: 9. The length of the CDR3 is 14 residues. Germline V gives CDR1 GTSNPN, CDR2 SVGIG (reference sequence). The CDR3 here is CAWRGPGTGTGYTF. The CDR3 DNA reads TGTGCCTGGAGGGGCCCCGGGACAGGGACTGGCTACACCTTC. The complete variable domain, with remaining parts taken from reference TRBV30 and TRBJ1-2, reads SQTIHQWPATLVQPVGSPLSLECTVEGTSNPNLYWYRQAAGRGLQLLFYSVGIGQISSEVPQNLSASRPQDRQFILSSKKLLLSDSGFYLCAWRGPGTGTGYTFGSGTRLTVV.

There are a few counts of this clone. The CDR3 loop reads CASSSRAGGPLNEQFF. For the CDR3, the DNA is TGTGCCAGCAGCTCTCGAGCGGGAGGGCCTTTAAATGAGCAGTTCTTC. The chain joins TRBV7-2 to TRBJ2-1, with 10 bases identical to TRBD2. Looked up from germline, CDR1 is SGHTA and CDR2 is FQGNSA. This CDR3 spans 16 amino acids. With V trimmed by 4 bases and J by 7 bases, 10 bases remained unmatched.

V and J are TRBV5-6 and TRBJ2-3, with 7 bases aligning to TRBD2. V shed 3 bases and J 8 bases; nucleotides not matched to a gene: 6. In germline, CDR1 is SGHDT, CDR2 YYEEEE. This CDR3 spans 13 amino acids. The CDR3 loop is CASSWGSGGTQYF. CDR3 bases: TGTGCCAGCAGCTGGGGTTCGGGGGGTACGCAGTATTTT.

This clone was detected a few times. The genes are TRBV11-2 and TRBJ2-3, with D perhaps matching TRBD2 (6 bases). CDR3 length: 18 residues. Germline values: CDR1 SGHAT, CDR2 FQNNGV. Trimming stripped 0 bases from V and 2 bases from J, with 18 bases between. DNA for the CDR3: TGTGCCAGCAGCTTAGATGATCTACTAGCATTAGTCACAGATACGCAGTATTTT. Its translation: CASSLDDLLALVTDTQYF.

The CDR3: CASSPLGGTMSTDTQYF. Written as DNA, the CDR3 is TGTGCCAGCAGCCCCCTCGGCGGGACGATGAGCACAGATACGCAGTATTTT. V usage is TRBV7-9 and J usage is TRBJ2-3; D is possibly TRBD2 (6 bases). CDR3 length equals 17 residues. Trimming took 5 bases from V and 0 from J, leaving 18 bases between them. Per the germline V gene, CDR1 is SEHNR and CDR2 is FQNEAQ (reference sequence).

The rearrangement joins TRBV5-4 to TRBJ2-1; TRBD2 agrees at 10 bases. This CDR3 spans 16 amino acids. In germline, CDR1 is SGHNT, CDR2 YYREEE (reference sequence). Trimming at V came to 4 bases and at J to 4 bases, leaving 8 bases not matched to a gene. CDR3 coding DNA: TGTGCCAGCAGCACCTTAGCGGGGGGTGTGTACAATGAGCAGTTCTTC. Protein sequence: CASSTLAGGVYNEQFF.

This clone was counted between two and nine times. This chain connects TRBV7-9 to TRBJ1-2, with TRBD1 as a possible D gene (6 bases). There are 16 residues in the CDR3. The germline gives CDR1 SEHNR, CDR2 FQNEAQ (reference sequence). V lost 3 bases and J lost 10, with 24 bases in between. The CDR3 coding sequence is TGTGCCAGCAGCTTTTCCACGGGACAAGCTTCCGTAAACTACACCTTC. As protein: CASSFSTGQASVNYTF.

CDR3 in DNA: TGTGCCAGCCTCCCCAATACAAACACTGAAGCTTTCTTT. It translates to CASLPNTNTEAFF. The chain combines TRBV7-9 with TRBJ1-1, with D unresolved. The CDR3 covers 13 residues. Germline-derived CDR1 and CDR2 are SEHNR and FQNEAQ (reference sequence). Trimming stripped 8 bases from V and 2 bases from J, with 12 bases between.

The rearrangement joins TRBV7-9 to TRBJ2-7; TRBD2 matches at 10 bases. This CDR3 has 16 amino acids. Looked up from germline, CDR1 is SEHNR and CDR2 is FQNEAQ (reference sequence). The junction had 10 bases not matched to a gene; V was cut back by 5 bases and J by 3 bases. In nucleotides, the CDR3 is TGTGCCAGCAGCCGCGGACTAGCGGAGGGGGACTACGAGCAGTACTTC. It codes for CASSRGLAEGDYEQYF.

This clone was found a few times. The J gene is TRBJ2-3, the V gene TRBV4-1, with a tentative D call TRBD2 (5 bases). Germline-derived CDR1 and CDR2 are MGHRA and YSYEKL. Trimming left V 0 bases short and J 0 bases short, with 16 bases between. This CDR3 contains 18 residues. CDR3 coding DNA: TGCGCCAGCAGCCAAGATGGGGTGAGGGAGTTTAGCACAGATACGCAGTATTTT. This gives the protein CASSQDGVREFSTDTQYF.

This clone appeared a few times. This chain links TRBV11-2 with TRBJ2-7; 7 nucleotides agree with TRBD2. With V trimmed by 5 bases and J by 0 bases, 10 bases remained unmatched. Germline loops: CDR1 SGHAT, CDR2 FQNNGV. CDR3 length: 16 amino acids. CDR3 DNA: TGTGCCAGCAGCAGCAAAGGGACTACAGGCTCCTACGAGCAGTACTTC. As protein: CASSSKGTTGSYEQYF.

The chain employs TRBV2 and TRBJ1-6; D unresolved. The CDR3 runs 11 residues. Germline V gene lookup returns CDR1 SNHLY and CDR2 FYNNEI. Trimming pared 2 bases from V and 10 bases from J, leaving 3 bases between. DNA of the CDR3: TGTGCCAGCAGTGAAATATCACCCCTCCACTTT. Encoded protein: CASSEISPLHF.

There are a few counts of this clone. The V call is TRBV19, the J call TRBJ2-2, with D unclear. The CDR3 is 16 residues long. The germline V and J ends were trimmed by 3 bases and 3 bases, with 14 bases remaining between them. Germline assignment: CDR1 LNHDA and CDR2 SQIVND (reference sequence). The CDR3 reads CASSIRPVVDTGELFF. The CDR3 nucleotides are TGTGCCAGTAGTATTCGTCCGGTCGTGGACACCGGGGAGCTGTTTTTT.

The chain couples TRBV30 to TRBJ1-5, with D possibly being TRBD1 (6 bases). From germline, CDR1 is GTSNPN and CDR2 SVGIG (reference sequence). V gave up 5 bases and J gave up 3 bases, with 11 bases separating them. The CDR3 totals 13 residues. The CDR3: CAWQQGFNQPQHF. CDR3 nucleotides: TGTGCCTGGCAACAGGGTTTCAATCAGCCCCAGCATTTT.

This sequence joins TRBV5-4 and TRBJ2-1; D is possibly TRBD2 (5 bases). Trimming cost V 4 bases and J 6 bases, with 23 bases left between them. The CDR3 spans 17 residues. Looked up from germline, CDR1 is SGHNT and CDR2 is YYREEE (reference sequence). The CDR3 here is CASSTGAWVGSGNEQFF. The CDR3 DNA is TGTGCCAGCAGCACCGGTGCATGGGTGGGAAGCGGCAATGAGCAGTTCTTC.